This passage covers 22 T cell receptor beta chains from one sample sequenced in a study of identical twins. TCRdb reanalysed the 5' RACE reads using MiXCR and keeps one entry per CDR3 protein. This sample carries 690,000 or so distinct CDR3 sequences, about 9.4% of them seen once, and the ten largest clones take 0.75% to 1%. These data also formed part of another study, on yellow fever vaccine responses in identical twins.

Material for sequencing was PBMCs. These receptors came from a woman between 18 and 29 years old in good health.

This clonotype has only a few counts. The rearrangement links TRBV11-2 to TRBJ1-6; D might be TRBD1 (5 bases). Trimming pared 4 bases from V and 6 bases from J, leaving 10 bases between. Germline V gene sequence: CDR1 SGHAT, CDR2 FQNNGV. There are 14 residues in the CDR3. The CDR3 loop reads CASSSGRFNSPLHF. CDR3 nucleotide sequence: TGTGCCAGCAGCTCGGGACGGTTTAATTCACCCCTCCACTTT.

This clonotype was observed a few times. The rearrangement uses TRBV5-1 and TRBJ2-3; the D gene is possibly TRBD2 (5 bases). CDR3 length: 15 amino acids. The V end was cut by 6 bases, the J end by 3 bases, with 17 bases between. In germline, CDR1 is SGHRS, CDR2 YFSETQ. CDR3 region: CASTLGSLRTDTQYF. CDR3 coding DNA: TGCGCCAGCACCCTGGGGAGCCTGAGGACAGATACGCAGTATTTT.

The chain recombines TRBV6-2 or TRBV6-3 with TRBJ2-7; 7 nucleotides align to TRBD2. Losses at the gene ends were 0 bases for V and 3 bases for J; bases not matched to a gene: 8. From germline, CDR1 is MNHEY and CDR2 SVGEGT. This CDR3 has 16 residues. The CDR3, as DNA: TGTGCCAGCAGTTACTCGAATACTAGCGCGGGCTACGAGCAGTACTTC. Its translation is CASSYSNTSAGYEQYF.

The chain employs TRBV6-5 and TRBJ2-5; no firm D call. V was cut by 2 bases and J by 0 bases, with 13 bases left in between. The CDR3 contains 16 residues. Germline CDR1 and CDR2: MNHEY and SVGAGI. The CDR3: CASSYLRGSDQETQYF. CDR3 bases: TGTGCCAGCAGTTACCTGCGTGGGTCAGACCAAGAGACCCAGTACTTC.

This clonotype was found a few times. The rearrangement links TRBV11-2 to TRBJ2-1; a possible D gene is TRBD1 (6 bases). The V and J ends lost 4 bases and 7 bases respectively, with 11 bases between them. CDR3 length: 13 amino acids. From germline, CDR1 is SGHAT and CDR2 FQNNGV. CDR3 bases: TGTGCCAGCAGCTCCCCAGGGGTAAATGAGCAGTTCTTC. Amino acid sequence: CASSSPGVNEQFF.

The chain joins TRBV29-1 to TRBJ2-1, with a tentative D call TRBD2 (5 bases). Trimming shortened V by 3 bases and J by 5 bases, and 26 bases separated the two germline ends. The CDR3 extends over 18 amino acids. Germline V gives CDR1 SQVTM, CDR2 ANQGSEA. The CDR3 loop is CSVEKGTRWLAGNNEQFF. The CDR3, as DNA: TGCAGCGTTGAGAAGGGAACTAGGTGGCTAGCCGGTAACAATGAGCAGTTCTTC.

This chain connects TRBV20-1 to TRBJ2-7; a weak D match, TRBD1 (6 bases). CDR1 and CDR2 (germline): DFQATT, SNEGSKA (reference sequence). Trimming took 0 bases from V and 3 from J, leaving 9 bases between them. The CDR3 consists of 13 residues. CDR3 coding DNA: TGCAGTGCTAGAGAGGGACAAGACTACGAGCAGTACTTC. Translating gives CSAREGQDYEQYF.

This chain uses TRBV15 with TRBJ1-2, with 9 bases matching TRBD1. The CDR3 spans 14 residues. With V trimmed by 5 bases and J by 3 bases, 4 bases remained unmatched. CDR1 LNHNV and CDR2 YYDKDF come from the germline V gene (reference sequence). CDR3 coding DNA: TGTGCCACCAGCCAGCGACAGGGGGACTATGGCTACACCTTC. Translation: CATSQRQGDYGYTF.

The rearrangement links TRBV15 to TRBJ2-6; 7 positions match TRBD1. V shed 8 bases and J 0 bases; nucleotides not matched to a gene: 7. From germline, CDR1 is LNHNV and CDR2 YYDKDF (reference sequence). The CDR3 runs to 16 residues. The CDR3 region is CATHEGAHSGANVLTF. CDR3 coding DNA: TGTGCCACCCACGAGGGGGCCCACTCTGGGGCCAACGTCCTGACTTTC.

This clonotype turned up a few times. This chain links TRBV7-2 with TRBJ1-1; D unclear. Deletions cut 6 bases from V and 0 bases from J, with 11 bases between. The CDR3 runs 14 residues. The germline V gene encodes CDR1 SGHTA and CDR2 FQGNSA. The CDR3 loop is CASRQRPLNTEAFF. CDR3 bases: TGTGCCAGCAGACAGAGACCCTTGAACACTGAAGCTTTCTTT.

This clonotype was seen more than once but under ten times. J is TRBJ1-2 and V is TRBV6-5; D remains ambiguous. CDR1 and CDR2 from the germline V gene are MNHEY and SVGAGI. Trimming took off 0 bases at V and 3 bases at J, with 11 bases between the two ends. The CDR3 totals 15 residues. The CDR3 nucleotides read TGTGCCAGCAGTTACTCGTCAGGAGGAGACTATGGCTACACCTTC. Protein product: CASSYSSGGDYGYTF.

In its sample, this clonotype was seen a few times. The rearrangement uses TRBV7-9 and TRBJ2-7; D gene uncertain. This CDR3 has 15 residues. With 5 bases removed from V and 5 bases from J, the gap between germline ends came to 19 bases. Germline values: CDR1 SEHNR, CDR2 FQNEAQ (reference sequence). CDR3 protein: CASSPTARLGDEQYF. The DNA for the CDR3 is TGTGCCAGCAGCCCTACGGCCAGGCTGGGCGACGAGCAGTACTTC.

In this sample, this clonotype turned up a few times. This chain joins TRBV29-1 and TRBJ2-1, with D possibly being TRBD2 (6 bases). CDR3 length: 14 residues. Germline CDR1 SQVTM, CDR2 ANQGSEA. Trimming stripped 3 bases from V and 4 bases from J, with 13 bases between. The CDR3 DNA reads as TGCAGCGTTGACCCCGGGAGCATATACAATGAGCAGTTCTTC. It encodes CSVDPGSIYNEQFF.

This clonotype was detected ten times or more. V is TRBV4-3 and J is TRBJ1-3, with D perhaps matching TRBD1 (5 bases). Looked up from germline, CDR1 is LGHNA and CDR2 is YSLEER. Trimming cost V 0 bases and J 3 bases, with 12 bases left between them. There are 16 residues in the CDR3. Here the CDR3 reads CASSQELGAGGNTIYF. As DNA, the CDR3 is TGCGCCAGCAGCCAAGAACTAGGGGCGGGTGGAAACACCATATATTTT.

This clonotype occurred many times. The rearrangement uses TRBV20-1 and TRBJ1-1; no definite D call. V lost 0 bases and J lost 4, with 15 bases in between. CDR3 length: 15 amino acids. Germline V gene data show CDR1 as DFQATT and CDR2 as SNEGSKA (reference sequence). The DNA of the CDR3 is TGCAGTGCTAGAGATTATAGAGGGCCGGGCACTGAAGCTTTCTTT. Translating it yields CSARDYRGPGTEAFF.

The rearrangement uses TRBV6-2 or TRBV6-3 and TRBJ2-1; 9 bases are a match to TRBD1. The CDR3 spans 15 residues. Losses at the gene ends were 6 bases for V and 7 bases for J; bases not matched to a gene: 10. Germline CDR1 and CDR2: MNHEY and SVGEGT. CDR3 bases: TGTGCCAGCAGCCTACGTAAACAGGGGGCAAATGAGCAGTTCTTC. Encoded protein: CASSLRKQGANEQFF.

This clonotype was observed a few times. The V gene is TRBV5-4, the J gene TRBJ2-7; D call uncertain. The CDR3 covers 12 residues. CDR1 is SGHNT and CDR2 is YYREEE in the germline V gene (reference sequence). V was clipped by 2 bases and J by 3 bases, with 6 bases between them. CDR3 in amino acids: CASSFNFYEQYF. The CDR3 coding sequence is TGTGCCAGCAGCTTTAACTTCTACGAGCAGTACTTC.

At least ten counts were recorded for this clonotype. The rearrangement links TRBV7-8 to TRBJ2-7, with 8 bases that match TRBD2. Unmatched junction bases numbered 4, after V lost 0 bases and J lost 0 bases. In germline, CDR1 is SGHVS, CDR2 FQNEAQ. This CDR3 is 16 amino acids long. The CDR3 region has the DNA TGTGCCAGCAGCTTAGCTGCGACTAGCGTCTCCTACGAGCAGTACTTC. This codes for CASSLAATSVSYEQYF.

The table lists this clonotype with a few counts. The chain employs TRBV3-1 and TRBJ2-7, with 7 bases that match TRBD2. Germline loops: CDR1 LGHDT, CDR2 YNNKEL (reference sequence). Trimming removed 0 bases from V and 0 bases from J; junction bases left unmatched: 8. The CDR3 has 17 residues. The CDR3 nucleotides are TGTGCCAGCAGCCAAGAAAGGCTAGCGGTACCCTCCTACGAGCAGTACTTC. Translating it yields CASSQERLAVPSYEQYF.

This clonotype was detected many times. The J gene is TRBJ2-7, the V gene TRBV9; unclear D gene. Germline V gene data show CDR1 as SGDLS and CDR2 as YYNGEE. The germline V and J ends were trimmed by 0 bases and 5 bases, with 9 bases remaining between them. The CDR3 consists of 13 residues. The CDR3 is CASSVGFGHEQYF. The CDR3 nucleotides are TGTGCCAGCAGCGTAGGATTTGGCCACGAGCAGTACTTC.

The V and J genes are TRBV5-1 and TRBJ1-1; perhaps TRBD1 as D (5 bases). This CDR3 spans 11 amino acids. Germline V gene data show CDR1 as SGHRS and CDR2 as YFSETQ. Trimming stripped 2 bases from V and 7 bases from J, with 6 bases between. The CDR3 DNA is TGCGCCAGCAGCTTAGGGGATGAAGCTTTCTTT. It is translated as CASSLGDEAFF.

The chain carries TRBV18 and TRBJ1-5; perhaps TRBD1 as D (6 bases). Germline V gene data show CDR1 as KGHSH and CDR2 as LQKENI. This CDR3 contains 14 residues. Trimming removed 2 bases from V and 6 bases from J, with 11 bases in between. CDR3 DNA sequence: TGTGCCAGCTCACCAGGGGGGGGCCCTCAGCCCCAGCATTTT. Protein sequence: CASSPGGGPQPQHF.